This T cell receptor (beta chain) was recorded in a study of cytomegalovirus exposure and HLA in healthy donors. Each donor was healthy, and each was a bone marrow donor. As concerns this clone: Its antigen is currently unknown.

PCR used 60 Vbeta primers and 13 Jbeta primers. Produced via immunoSEQ multiplex PCR; TCRdb's table is partial and in-frame only. Here the sample spans roughly 170,000 clones, about four fifths being singletons. Study findings and constraints: With later analysis, a missense DCLRE1C variant became linked to TCR beta V- and J-gene trimming. Across donors, presence/absence analyses took sequencing depth to be roughly uniform. Evidence from a later analysis indicated that most CMV-associated TCR beta chains looked HLA-restricted.

The sequence was collected from a man between 25 and 39 years old in good health and CMV-seropositive. Sequencing used PBMCs.

The CDR3 loop is CASSPAAHPTDTQYF. As DNA, the CDR3 is TGCGCCAGCAGCCCCGCCGCACATCCCACAGATACGCAGTATTTT. The genes are TRBV5-1 and TRBJ2-3; D remains unclear. Germline values: CDR1 SGHRS, CDR2 YFSETQ. The ends were cut back, 4 bases at V and 2 bases at J, with 14 bases in the middle. This CDR3 has 15 amino acids.